The 32 T cell receptor beta chains below come from one sample, sequenced in a study of T-cell reconstitution after alpha-beta-depleted transplantation in children. Library preparation (for TCRbeta) was performed with unique molecular identifiers. Via MiXCR, TCRdb re-called the PCR reads, giving one row per CDR3 protein. This table holds about 600,000 distinct CDR3 sequences, 13% found once. The sequences come from PBMCs, mostly from graft donor cells, collected 360 days after TCRalphabeta/CD19-depleted stem cell transplant. The receptor set was obtained from a male patient aged 10 to 17 who had a stem cell transplant for acute myeloid leukemia, so the T cells may come from the graft donor.

This clonotype has only a few counts. The junction shows a germline mismatch at one end, possibly a read error. The gene calls are TRBV20-1 and TRBJ1-6; 8 bases align to TRBD1. Looked up from germline, CDR1 is DFQATT and CDR2 is SNEGSKA (reference sequence). The CDR3 sequence is 15 residues long. CDR3 nucleotides: TGCAGTGCTAGGGCGGCAGGGGGCTATGATTCACCCCTCCACTTT. It translates to CSARAAGGYDSPLHF.

In its sample, this clonotype was seen a few times. The V gene is TRBV20-1, the J gene TRBJ2-7; D gene ambiguous. The CDR3 contains 13 residues. Germline V gene sequence: CDR1 DFQATT, CDR2 SNEGSKA (reference sequence). The ends were cut back, 4 bases at V and 4 bases at J, with 14 bases in the middle. CDR3 residues: CSANRAVAYEQYF. The CDR3 coding sequence is TGCAGTGCTAATCGTGCGGTCGCGTACGAGCAGTACTTC.

In its sample, this clonotype was seen many times. The V call is TRBV20-1, the J call TRBJ2-6; D not certain. Deletions cut 5 bases from V and 0 bases from J, with 8 bases between. The CDR3 has 14 amino acids. CDR1 is DFQATT, CDR2 SNEGSKA, per germline (reference sequence). CDR3: CSAPLNSGANVLTF. For the CDR3, the DNA is TGCAGTGCTCCCCTCAACTCTGGGGCCAACGTCCTGACTTTC.

This clonotype was counted only a few times. This chain joins TRBV18 and TRBJ2-1; 9 bases are a match to TRBD2. V trimming: 0 bases; J trimming: 4 bases; junction bases outside the gene matches: 10. This CDR3 contains 18 residues. Germline V gene sequence: CDR1 KGHSH, CDR2 LQKENI. The CDR3 loop is CASSPPFRGRAEYNEQFF. The CDR3 DNA follows: TGTGCCAGCTCACCACCGTTTCGCGGGAGGGCCGAGTACAATGAGCAGTTCTTC.

This clonotype came up a few times. The chain links TRBV7-2 to TRBJ2-7; 11 bases map to TRBD2. Germline V gene lookup returns CDR1 SGHTA and CDR2 FQGNSA. V lost 4 bases to trimming and J lost 4 bases; unmatched junction nucleotides: 6. This CDR3 has 15 residues. Here the CDR3 DNA reads TGTGCCAGCAGCTACCCGGGACTAGCGGTTTACGAGCAGTACTTC. It yields the protein CASSYPGLAVYEQYF.

The rearrangement links TRBV28 to TRBJ2-7, with 8 nucleotides matching TRBD1. Germline V gene lookup returns CDR1 MDHEN and CDR2 SYDVKM. The CDR3 has 14 residues. V trimming: 3 bases; J trimming: 7 bases; junction bases outside the gene matches: 8. The CDR3: CASSFRGQVGEQYF. CDR3 in DNA: TGTGCCAGCAGTTTCAGGGGACAGGTGGGAGAGCAGTACTTC.

In this sample, this clonotype turned up a few times. The V gene is TRBV29-1, the J gene TRBJ2-7; D call uncertain. V was trimmed by 4 bases and J by 1 base, leaving 8 bases between them. There are 12 residues in the CDR3. The V gene's germline CDR1 is SQVTM and CDR2 ANQGSEA. For the CDR3, the DNA is TGCAGCGTTGGTCAAGATTCCTACGAGCAGTACTTC. It specifies CSVGQDSYEQYF.

This clonotype showed up many times. The chain uses TRBV28 and TRBJ2-7; 12 bases map to TRBD2. The CDR3 is 17 residues long. V was pared by 8 bases and J by 0 bases, with 11 bases of the junction left unmatched. The germline CDR1 and CDR2 sequences are MDHEN and SYDVKM. CDR3 nucleotides: TGTGCCAGCTGTCCCGCTAGCGGGAGGGCCGGCTCCTACGAGCAGTACTTC. It yields the protein CASCPASGRAGSYEQYF.

This clonotype has a count of ten or more. The CDR3 loop reads CSAYAYPSTDTQYF. The CDR3 DNA sequence: TGCAGTGCCTACGCTTATCCTAGCACAGATACGCAGTATTTT. The rearrangement uses TRBV20-1 and TRBJ2-3; D gene uncertain. Trimming cost V 6 bases and J 0 bases, with 13 bases left between them. CDR3 length equals 14 residues. Germline CDR1 reads DFQATT; CDR2 reads SNEGSKA (reference sequence).

The genes are TRBV29-1 and TRBJ2-3, with D unresolved. Per germline, CDR1 SQVTM and CDR2 ANQGSEA. This CDR3 spans 14 amino acids. Trimming shortened V by 4 bases and J by 5 bases, and 16 bases separated the two germline ends. CDR3 coding DNA: TGCAGCGTTGGGTCCGGTGGAGTCGGAGATACGCAGTATTTT. Protein sequence: CSVGSGGVGDTQYF.

This clonotype was counted between two and nine times. The rearrangement joins TRBV4-3 to TRBJ2-7; tentative D call: TRBD1 (6 bases). The germline V and J ends were trimmed by 0 bases and 2 bases, with 23 bases remaining between them. This CDR3 is 19 amino acids long. Germline V gene lookup returns CDR1 LGHNA and CDR2 YSLEER. CDR3 coding DNA: TGCGCCAGCAGCCAAGATCCCCCCGGCCGCCCGGACAGAGCCTACGAGCAGTACTTC. It codes for CASSQDPPGRPDRAYEQYF.

In its sample, this clonotype was seen a few times. CDR3 sequence (DNA): TGTGCCAGCAGCACCGCTGGGGGATCCTACGAGCAGTACTTC. Translated: CASSTAGGSYEQYF. The chain couples TRBV11-2 to TRBJ2-7, with D perhaps assigned TRBD1 or TRBD2 (5 bases each). V gave up 5 bases and J gave up 1 base, with 12 bases separating them. The CDR3 contains 14 residues. Per germline, CDR1 SGHAT and CDR2 FQNNGV.

J is TRBJ2-5 and V is TRBV18; the D gene is possibly TRBD2 (5 bases). CDR1 and CDR2 from the germline V gene are KGHSH and LQKENI. This CDR3 has 13 residues. Trimming took 3 bases from V and 6 from J, leaving 11 bases between them. The CDR3 DNA is TGTGCCAGCTCACCGGACCTCGGGAAGACCCAGTACTTC. Protein: CASSPDLGKTQYF.

The rearrangement uses TRBV7-9 and TRBJ2-1; 8 bases map to TRBD1. Germline V gene lookup returns CDR1 SEHNR and CDR2 FQNEAQ (reference sequence). J was trimmed by 0 bases and V by 5 bases; bases with no gene match: 6. The CDR3 sequence is 16 residues long. Here the CDR3 reads CASSPWDRSSYNEQFF. The CDR3, as DNA: TGTGCCAGCAGCCCTTGGGACAGGAGCTCCTACAATGAGCAGTTCTTC.

The chain combines TRBV28 with TRBJ2-3; D might be TRBD2 (5 bases). The CDR3 loop spans 15 amino acids. V was clipped by 3 bases and J by 6 bases, with 16 bases between them. Germline V gene sequence: CDR1 MDHEN, CDR2 SYDVKM. This chain's CDR3 is CASSFSGVRGDTQYF. In DNA form, the CDR3 reads TGTGCCAGCAGTTTTTCCGGGGTGAGAGGCGATACGCAGTATTTT.

This clonotype has a handful of counts. This chain links TRBV20-1 with TRBJ2-5; D not certain. CDR3 size: 12 residues. V was clipped by 6 bases and J by 7 bases, with 15 bases between them. The germline gives CDR1 DFQATT, CDR2 SNEGSKA (reference sequence). The DNA of the CDR3 is TGCAGTGCCGCTCCTGGGCCAGCGACCCAGTACTTC. It translates to CSAAPGPATQYF.

This clonotype occurred a few times. The genes are TRBV7-8 and TRBJ2-2, with TRBD2 as a possible D gene (6 bases). V lost 5 bases to trimming and J lost 0 bases, with 16 bases between them. CDR3 length: 17 residues. CDR1 and CDR2 from the germline V gene are SGHVS and FQNEAQ. The CDR3 DNA reads as TGTGCCAGCAGCCCACCCGGGAGCGGAGCGAACACCGGGGAGCTGTTTTTT. This codes for CASSPPGSGANTGELFF.

The chain joins TRBV15 to TRBJ2-7, with D perhaps matching TRBD2 (6 bases). There are 16 residues in the CDR3. V was clipped by 3 bases and J by 2 bases, with 17 bases between them. Germline V lookup: CDR1 LNHNV, CDR2 YYDKDF (reference sequence). The CDR3 DNA reads as TGTGCCACCAGCAGGGTGACTAGGACCAAACCCTACGAGCAGTACTTC. It yields the protein CATSRVTRTKPYEQYF.

This clonotype was counted a few times. The J gene is TRBJ2-1, the V gene TRBV29-1, with D unclear. Deletions cut 6 bases from V and 2 bases from J, with 14 bases between. CDR1 is SQVTM, CDR2 ANQGSEA, per germline. The CDR3 has 14 residues. The chain's CDR3 is CSVITVMTYNEQFF. The DNA of the CDR3 is TGCAGCGTGATAACAGTGATGACCTACAATGAGCAGTTCTTC.

The rearrangement uses TRBV10-3 and TRBJ2-7; D is undetermined. The CDR3 runs 14 residues. Trimming took off 2 bases at V and 2 bases at J, with 10 bases between the two ends. Looked up from germline, CDR1 is ENHRY and CDR2 is SYGVKD. The CDR3 nucleotides are TGTGCCATCAGTGAGGGGGATCTTACCTACGAGCAGTACTTC. Translation gives CAISEGDLTYEQYF.

This clonotype was seen repeatedly, ten times or more. The chain is built from TRBV29-1 and TRBJ2-1; 8 positions match TRBD1. J lost 6 bases, V lost 6 bases, and 13 bases had no gene match. Germline CDR1 is SQVTM and CDR2 is ANQGSEA. The CDR3 runs 15 residues. The DNA for the CDR3 is TGCAGCGTCGGCAGGGGGCCTGTACTGGGCAATGAGCAGTTCTTC. The encoded protein is CSVGRGPVLGNEQFF.

At least ten counts were recorded for this clonotype. The V and J genes are TRBV24-1 and TRBJ2-5; 7 positions agree with TRBD2. CDR3 length: 17 residues. J gave up 0 bases and V 0 bases, and 6 bases lay outside the gene matches. The germline V gene has CDR1 KGHDR and CDR2 SFDVKD. The CDR3 spells CATSDLGGVGYQETQYF. The CDR3 DNA is TGTGCCACCAGTGATTTGGGGGGGGTCGGGTACCAAGAGACCCAGTACTTC.

This clonotype has at least ten counts. The CDR3 region is CASHRAFGDPNTEAFF. In DNA, the CDR3 is TGTGCCTCTCACCGGGCCTTCGGGGACCCGAACACTGAAGCTTTCTTT. The chain links TRBV28 to TRBJ1-1; the D gene is possibly TRBD1 (5 bases). V lost 11 bases to trimming and J lost 1 base, with 23 bases between them. From germline, CDR1 is MDHEN and CDR2 SYDVKM. There are 16 residues in the CDR3.

The chain uses TRBV20-1 and TRBJ2-3; 14 bases agree with TRBD2. The ends lost 3 bases at V and 6 bases at J; junction bases unmatched: 8. Germline V lookup: CDR1 DFQATT, CDR2 SNEGSKA (reference sequence). The CDR3 sequence is 16 residues long. This CDR3 is CSASRGLAGAEDTQYF. The CDR3, as DNA: TGCAGTGCTAGCCGGGGACTAGCGGGAGCGGAGGATACGCAGTATTTT.

The chain has TRBV10-3 and TRBJ2-7; D is perhaps TRBD1 or TRBD2 (5 bases each). The germline gives CDR1 ENHRY, CDR2 SYGVKD. The CDR3 has 14 residues. V was pared by 2 bases and J by 6 bases, with 14 bases between. The CDR3 reads CAISEVGRVAEQYF. The CDR3 nucleotides are TGTGCCATCAGTGAGGTGGGGCGGGTCGCCGAGCAGTACTTC.

This clonotype was observed a few times. The chain is built from TRBV18 and TRBJ2-1; TRBD2 matches at 7 bases. V lost 3 bases, J lost 6 bases, and 2 bases stayed unmatched. The CDR3 length is 13 residues. Germline V gene lookup returns CDR1 KGHSH and CDR2 LQKENI. CDR3 loop: CASSPGTTNEQFF. The CDR3 coding sequence is TGTGCCAGCTCACCCGGGACTACCAATGAGCAGTTCTTC. Together with reference TRBV18 and TRBJ2-1, the CDR3 gives the full variable domain: NAGVMQNPRHLVRRRGQEARLRCSPMKGHSHVYWYRQLPEEGLKFMVYLQKENIIDESGMPKERFSAEFPKEGPSILRIQQVVRGDSAAYFCASSPGTTNEQFFGPGTRLTVL.

This clonotype was counted only a few times. This chain connects TRBV20-1 to TRBJ2-2; D possibly matches TRBD1 or TRBD2 (5 bases each). V was trimmed by 3 bases and J by 0 bases, leaving 5 bases between them. CDR3 length: 13 residues. Germline CDR1 is DFQATT and CDR2 is SNEGSKA (reference sequence). The CDR3 region is CSARGANTGELFF. DNA for the CDR3: TGCAGTGCTAGGGGGGCGAACACCGGGGAGCTGTTTTTT.

Here the CDR3 reads CASSSAGWQPQHF. CDR3 DNA sequence: TGTGCCAGCAGTTCCGCGGGGTGGCAGCCCCAGCATTTT. The chain carries TRBV6-5 and TRBJ1-5; D is ambiguous. CDR1 MNHEY and CDR2 SVGAGI come from the germline V gene. The CDR3 spans 13 residues. Trimming pared 4 bases from V and 7 bases from J, leaving 11 bases between.

This clonotype was picked up a small number of times. This chain joins TRBV12-3 or TRBV12-4 and TRBJ2-7; the match to TRBD2 covers 11 bases. The CDR3 loop spans 19 amino acids. Unmatched junction bases numbered 18, after V lost 3 bases and J lost 5 bases. This CDR3 reads CASSFIIGPASGRRDEQYF. CDR3 sequence (DNA): TGTGCCAGCAGTTTTATAATCGGCCCGGCTAGCGGGAGGAGAGACGAGCAGTACTTC.

This clonotype has more than one count but fewer than ten. This chain uses TRBV25-1 with TRBJ2-7; the match to TRBD1 covers 9 bases. The germline CDR1 and CDR2 sequences are MGHDK and SYGVNS. The CDR3 runs to 15 residues. With V trimmed by 1 base and J by 5 bases, 6 bases remained unmatched. CDR3 coding DNA: TGTGCCAGCAGTGAATTTAACAGGGGGCTCGACGAGCAGTACTTC. Amino acid sequence: CASSEFNRGLDEQYF.

This clonotype was seen a handful of times. An end of the junction does not agree with germline; a read error may underlie this. The chain recombines TRBV6-2 or TRBV6-3 with TRBJ2-7, with D unclear. The CDR3 is 12 amino acids. Per germline, CDR1 MNHEY and CDR2 SVGEGT. CDR3 amino acids: CASSPVVYGQYF. CDR3 in DNA: TGTGCCAGCAGTCCGGTGGTGTACGGGCAGTACTTC.

This clonotype has only a few counts. The genes are TRBV20-1 and TRBJ2-1; 10 nucleotides agree with TRBD2. V was pared by 4 bases and J by 0 bases, with 9 bases of the junction left unmatched. This CDR3 is built from 17 residues. Germline values: CDR1 DFQATT, CDR2 SNEGSKA (reference sequence). The CDR3 protein is CSAKGGAGGSSYNEQFF. CDR3 DNA: TGCAGTGCTAAAGGCGGAGCGGGGGGGAGCTCCTACAATGAGCAGTTCTTC.